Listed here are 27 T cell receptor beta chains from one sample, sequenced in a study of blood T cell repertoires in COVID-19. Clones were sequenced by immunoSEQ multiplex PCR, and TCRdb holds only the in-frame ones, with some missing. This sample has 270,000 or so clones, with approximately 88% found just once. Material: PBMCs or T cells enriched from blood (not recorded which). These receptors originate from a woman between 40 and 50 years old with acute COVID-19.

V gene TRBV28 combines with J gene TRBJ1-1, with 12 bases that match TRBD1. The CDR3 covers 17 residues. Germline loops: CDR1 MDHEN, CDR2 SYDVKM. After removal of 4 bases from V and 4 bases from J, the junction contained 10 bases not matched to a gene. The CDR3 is CASSSVGDRGRITEAFF. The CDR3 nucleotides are TGTGCCAGCAGTTCGGTCGGGGACAGGGGGCGCATCACTGAAGCTTTCTTT.

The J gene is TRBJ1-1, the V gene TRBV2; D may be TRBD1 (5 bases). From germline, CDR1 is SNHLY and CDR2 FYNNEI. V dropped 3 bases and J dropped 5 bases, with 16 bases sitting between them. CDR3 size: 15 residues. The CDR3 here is CASSDSDRRGTEAFF. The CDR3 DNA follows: TGTGCCAGCAGTGATAGCGATCGCCGGGGGACTGAAGCTTTCTTT.

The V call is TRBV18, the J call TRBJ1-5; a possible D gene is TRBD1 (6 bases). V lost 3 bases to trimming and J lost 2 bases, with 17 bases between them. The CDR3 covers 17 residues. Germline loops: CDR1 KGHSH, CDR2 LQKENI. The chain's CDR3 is CASSPTQGQSGNQPQHF. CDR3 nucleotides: TGTGCCAGCTCACCCACACAGGGCCAGTCGGGCAATCAGCCCCAGCATTTT.

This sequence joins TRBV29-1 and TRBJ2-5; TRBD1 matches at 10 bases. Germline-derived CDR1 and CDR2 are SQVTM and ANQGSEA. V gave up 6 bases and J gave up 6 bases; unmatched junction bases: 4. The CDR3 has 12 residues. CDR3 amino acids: CSVTGQGKTQYF. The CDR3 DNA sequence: TGCAGCGTGACGGGACAGGGGAAGACCCAGTACTTC.

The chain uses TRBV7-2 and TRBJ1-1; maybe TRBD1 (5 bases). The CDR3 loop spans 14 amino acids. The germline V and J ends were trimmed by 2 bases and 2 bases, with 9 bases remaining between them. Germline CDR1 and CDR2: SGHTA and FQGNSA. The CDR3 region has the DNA TGTGCCAGCAGCTTATTAGGGGCCAACACTGAAGCTTTCTTT. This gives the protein CASSLLGANTEAFF.

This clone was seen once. CDR3 nucleotide sequence: TGTGCCAGCAGCACCCACCGGGGACAGGGGTCACCCCTCCACTTT. Translation: CASSTHRGQGSPLHF. The J gene is TRBJ1-6, the V gene TRBV6-5; 10 bases align to TRBD1. V lost 6 bases to trimming and J lost 10 bases; unmatched junction nucleotides: 9. The CDR3 is 15 residues long. The V gene's germline CDR1 is MNHEY and CDR2 SVGAGI.

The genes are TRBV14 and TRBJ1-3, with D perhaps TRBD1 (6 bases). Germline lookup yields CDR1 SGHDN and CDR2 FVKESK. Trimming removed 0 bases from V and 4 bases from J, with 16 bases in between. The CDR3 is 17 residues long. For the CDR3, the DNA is TGTGCCAGCAGCCAAGATACCGGAGCAGGGGTCGGAAACACCATATATTTT. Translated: CASSQDTGAGVGNTIYF. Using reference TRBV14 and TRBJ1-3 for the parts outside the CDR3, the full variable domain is EAGVTQFPSHSVIEKGQTVTLRCDPISGHDNLYWYRRVMGKEIKFLLHFVKESKQDESGMPNNRFLAERTGGTYSTLKVQPAELEDSGVYFCASSQDTGAGVGNTIYFGEGSWLTVV.

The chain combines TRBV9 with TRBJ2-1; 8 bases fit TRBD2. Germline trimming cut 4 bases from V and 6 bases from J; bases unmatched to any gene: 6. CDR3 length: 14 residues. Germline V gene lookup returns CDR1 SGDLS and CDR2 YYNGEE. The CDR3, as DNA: TGTGCCAGCAGCTCGCGACTAGCGAGCAATGAGCAGTTCTTC. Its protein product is CASSSRLASNEQFF.

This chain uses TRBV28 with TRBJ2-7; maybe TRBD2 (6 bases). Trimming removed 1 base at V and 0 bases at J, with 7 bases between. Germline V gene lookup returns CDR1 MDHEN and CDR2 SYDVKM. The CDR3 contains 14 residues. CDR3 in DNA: TGTGCCAGCAGTTTATCGGGGGACTCCTACGAGCAGTACGTC. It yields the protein CASSLSGDSYEQYV.

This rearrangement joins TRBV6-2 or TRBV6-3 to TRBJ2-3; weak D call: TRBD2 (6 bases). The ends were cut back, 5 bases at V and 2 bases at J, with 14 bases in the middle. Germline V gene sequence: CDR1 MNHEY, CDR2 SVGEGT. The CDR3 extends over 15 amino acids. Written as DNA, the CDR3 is TGTGCCAGCAGTATGACTAGTGAATTCACAGATACGCAGTATTTT. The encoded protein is CASSMTSEFTDTQYF.

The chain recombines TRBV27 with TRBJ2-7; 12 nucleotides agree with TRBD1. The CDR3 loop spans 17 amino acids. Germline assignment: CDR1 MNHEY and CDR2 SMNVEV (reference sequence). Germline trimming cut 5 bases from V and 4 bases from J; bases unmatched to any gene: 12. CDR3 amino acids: CASSPNRDRGRRYEQYF. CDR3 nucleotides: TGTGCCAGCAGTCCTAACCGGGACAGGGGGCGTAGGTACGAGCAGTACTTC.

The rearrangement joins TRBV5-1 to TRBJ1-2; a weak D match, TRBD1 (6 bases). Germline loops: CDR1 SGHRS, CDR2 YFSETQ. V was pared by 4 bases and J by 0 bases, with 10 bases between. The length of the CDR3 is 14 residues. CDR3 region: CASSGGISNYGYTF. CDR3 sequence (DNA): TGCGCCAGCAGCGGGGGCATTTCTAACTATGGCTACACCTTC.

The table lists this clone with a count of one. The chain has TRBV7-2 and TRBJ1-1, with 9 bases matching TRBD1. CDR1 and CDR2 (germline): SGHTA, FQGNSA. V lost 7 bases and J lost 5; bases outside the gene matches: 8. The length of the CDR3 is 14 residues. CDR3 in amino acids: CASTRGTGWTEAFF. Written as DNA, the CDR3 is TGTGCCAGCACCCGTGGGACAGGGTGGACTGAAGCTTTCTTT.

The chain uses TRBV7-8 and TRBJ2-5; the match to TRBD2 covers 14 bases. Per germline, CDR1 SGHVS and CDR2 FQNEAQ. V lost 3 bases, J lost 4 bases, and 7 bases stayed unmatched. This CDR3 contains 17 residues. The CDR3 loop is CASSLITGTSGGETQYF. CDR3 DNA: TGTGCCAGCAGCTTGATAACCGGGACTAGCGGGGGAGAGACCCAGTACTTC.

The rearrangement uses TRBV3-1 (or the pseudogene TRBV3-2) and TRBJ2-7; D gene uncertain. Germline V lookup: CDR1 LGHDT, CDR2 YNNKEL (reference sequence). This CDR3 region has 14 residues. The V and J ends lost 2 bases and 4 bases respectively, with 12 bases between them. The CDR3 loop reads CASSQPTASYEQYF. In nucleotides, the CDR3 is TGTGCCAGCAGCCAACCGACTGCCAGTTACGAGCAGTACTTC.

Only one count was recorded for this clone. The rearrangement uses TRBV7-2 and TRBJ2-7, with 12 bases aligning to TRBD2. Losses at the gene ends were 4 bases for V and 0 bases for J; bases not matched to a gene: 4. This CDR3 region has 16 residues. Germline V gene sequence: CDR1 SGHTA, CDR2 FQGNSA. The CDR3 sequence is CASSYATSGSSYEQYF. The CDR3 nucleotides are TGTGCCAGCAGCTACGCGACTAGCGGGAGCTCCTACGAGCAGTACTTC.

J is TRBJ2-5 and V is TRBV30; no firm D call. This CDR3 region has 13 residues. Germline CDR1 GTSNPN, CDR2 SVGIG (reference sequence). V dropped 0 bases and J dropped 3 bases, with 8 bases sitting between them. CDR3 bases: TGTGCCTGGAGTGTACGACTTAAAGAGACCCAGTACTTC. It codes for CAWSVRLKETQYF.

Here the CDR3 DNA reads TGTGCCACCAGTGATTCGGGGAGACGACCAGATACGCAGTATTTT. Protein product: CATSDSGRRPDTQYF. The V gene is TRBV24-1, the J gene TRBJ2-3, with a possible D match to TRBD2 (5 bases). Germline lookup yields CDR1 KGHDR and CDR2 SFDVKD. CDR3 length equals 15 residues. Trimming shortened V by 2 bases and J by 4 bases, and 12 bases separated the two germline ends.

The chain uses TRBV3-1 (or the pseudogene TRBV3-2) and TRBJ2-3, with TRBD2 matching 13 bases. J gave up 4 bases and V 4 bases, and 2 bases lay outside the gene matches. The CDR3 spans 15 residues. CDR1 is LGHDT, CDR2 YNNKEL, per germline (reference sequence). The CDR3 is CASSRTSGGADTQYF. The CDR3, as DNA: TGTGCCAGCAGCCGTACTAGCGGGGGGGCAGATACGCAGTATTTT.

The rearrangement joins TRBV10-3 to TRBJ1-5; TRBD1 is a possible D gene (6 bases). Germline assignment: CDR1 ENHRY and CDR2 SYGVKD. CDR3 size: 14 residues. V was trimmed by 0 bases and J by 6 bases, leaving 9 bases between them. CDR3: CAISESGGVQPQHF. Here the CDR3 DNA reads TGTGCCATCAGTGAGTCAGGGGGGGTTCAGCCCCAGCATTTT.

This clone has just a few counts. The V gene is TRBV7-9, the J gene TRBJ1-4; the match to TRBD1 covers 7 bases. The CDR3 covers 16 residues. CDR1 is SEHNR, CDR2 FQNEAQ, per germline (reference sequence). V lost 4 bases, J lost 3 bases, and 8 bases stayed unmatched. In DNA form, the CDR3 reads TGTGCCAGCAGCTCTACCTGGACAGGTCCTAATGAAAAACTGTTTTTT. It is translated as CASSSTWTGPNEKLFF.

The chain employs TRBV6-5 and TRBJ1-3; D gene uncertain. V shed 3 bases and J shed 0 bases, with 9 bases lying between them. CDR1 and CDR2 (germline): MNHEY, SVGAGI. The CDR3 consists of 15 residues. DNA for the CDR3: TGTGCCAGCAGTTATTATGGGCGCTCTGGAAACACCATATATTTT. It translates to CASSYYGRSGNTIYF.

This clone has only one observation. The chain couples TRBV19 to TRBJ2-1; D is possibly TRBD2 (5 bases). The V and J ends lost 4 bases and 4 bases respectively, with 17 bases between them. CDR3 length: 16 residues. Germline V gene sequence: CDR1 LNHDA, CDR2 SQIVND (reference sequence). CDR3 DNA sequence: TGTGCCAGTAGTACTTTGACGCCGGGATCGTACAATGAGCAGTTCTTC. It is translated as CASSTLTPGSYNEQFF.

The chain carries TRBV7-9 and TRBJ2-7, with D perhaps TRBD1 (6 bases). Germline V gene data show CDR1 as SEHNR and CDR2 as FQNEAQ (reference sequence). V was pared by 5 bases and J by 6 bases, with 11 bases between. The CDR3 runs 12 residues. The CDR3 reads CASSRRGGEQYV. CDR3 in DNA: TGTGCCAGCAGCCGCAGGGGCGGCGAGCAGTACGTC.

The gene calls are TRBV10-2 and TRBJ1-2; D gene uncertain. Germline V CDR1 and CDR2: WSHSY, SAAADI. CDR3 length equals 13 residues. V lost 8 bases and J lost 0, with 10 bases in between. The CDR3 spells CASLGSSNYGYTF. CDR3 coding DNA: TGCGCCAGCCTCGGTTCCTCTAACTATGGCTACACCTTC.

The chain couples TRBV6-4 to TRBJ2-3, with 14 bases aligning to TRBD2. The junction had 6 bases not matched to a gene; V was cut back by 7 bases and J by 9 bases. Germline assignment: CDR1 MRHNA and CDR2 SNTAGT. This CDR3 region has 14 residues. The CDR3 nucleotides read TGTGCCAGCAAGGGACTAGCGGGAGTAGGGACGCAGTATTTT. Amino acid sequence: CASKGLAGVGTQYF.

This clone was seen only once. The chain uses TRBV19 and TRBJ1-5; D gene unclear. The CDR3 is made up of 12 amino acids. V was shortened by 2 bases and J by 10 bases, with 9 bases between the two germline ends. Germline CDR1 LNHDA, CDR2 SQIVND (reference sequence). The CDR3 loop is CASSIPPNPQHF. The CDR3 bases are TGTGCCAGTAGTATACCGCCTAATCCCCAGCATTTT. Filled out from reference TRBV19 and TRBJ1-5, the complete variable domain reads DGGITQSPKYLFRKEGQNVTLSCEQNLNHDAMYWYRQDPGQGLRLIYYSQIVNDFQKGDIAEGYSVSREKKESFPLTVTSAQKNPTAFYLCASSIPPNPQHFGDGTRLSIL.